Given below is one TCR beta chain in context. This sample includes further DNA sequences coding for the same CDR3. This record comes from a study of blood T cell repertoires in COVID-19. Study details: The United States, Italy and Spain were the sources of the acute and convalescent COVID-19 samples. The analysed material was cDNA or gDNA that came from T cells, B-cell-depleted T cells, or PBMCs.

Data came from immunoSEQ multiplex PCR; TCRdb stores just in-frame clones and leaves some out. The sample holds more than 200,000 clones, 79% seen once. This receptor was taken from a woman aged 40 to 55 with active or convalescent COVID-19. Sequencing used peripheral blood.

The CDR3 sequence: CASSLGTGSGNTIYF. Written as DNA, the CDR3 is TGCGCCAGCAGCTTGGGGACAGGCTCTGGAAACACCATATATTTT. The rearrangement joins TRBV5-1 to TRBJ1-3; the match to TRBD1 covers 7 bases. Germline CDR1 is SGHRS and CDR2 is YFSETQ. V trimming: 0 bases; J trimming: 0 bases; junction bases outside the gene matches: 0. This CDR3 spans 15 amino acids.